These 25 T cell receptor beta chains share one sample of origin, sequenced in a study of blood T cell repertoires in COVID-19. The assay was immunoSEQ multiplex PCR, and TCRdb's table has in-frame clones only and misses some. Of about 110,000 clones listed, about three quarters were seen once; the top ten hold over 4%. Sequenced: peripheral blood. These receptors were collected from a man aged 65 to 79 with acute or convalescent COVID-19.

This chain connects TRBV15 to TRBJ1-1, with D unresolved. The V end was cut by 1 base, the J end by 10 bases, with 10 bases between. CDR1 is LNHNV, CDR2 YYDKDF, per germline (reference sequence). The CDR3 sequence is 12 residues long. The CDR3 region is CATSRVSGRAFF. Here the CDR3 DNA reads TGTGCCACCAGCAGAGTTTCGGGGAGAGCTTTCTTT.

The chain is built from TRBV6-5 and TRBJ1-4, with D perhaps TRBD1 (5 bases). V was shortened by 6 bases and J by 2 bases, with 10 bases between the two germline ends. Germline CDR1 and CDR2: MNHEY and SVGAGI. CDR3 length: 14 amino acids. CDR3 sequence: CASRSGVTNEKLFF. Here the CDR3 DNA reads TGTGCCAGCAGATCGGGGGTTACTAATGAAAAACTGTTTTTT.

The chain links TRBV21-1 to TRBJ2-3; the table's TRBD1 call for D was not verified on the DNA. TRBV21-1 is reported as a pseudogene. This CDR3 is 13 amino acids long. CDR3 loop: CASSSQGRDTQYF. CDR3 sequence (DNA): TGTGCCAGCAGCTCCCAGGGGCGAGATACGCAGTATTTT.

The V and J genes are TRBV6-2 or TRBV6-3 and TRBJ2-1; TRBD2 is a possible D gene (6 bases). V lost 2 bases to trimming and J lost 5 bases, with 16 bases between them. Germline V gene sequence: CDR1 MNHEY, CDR2 SVGEGT. This CDR3 is built from 16 residues. The CDR3 bases are TGTGCCAGCAGTTACCTCAGGCGGGGCTCGCACAATGAGCAGTTCTTC. Encoded protein: CASSYLRRGSHNEQFF.

The V call is TRBV6-6, the J call TRBJ1-5; D gene uncertain. V dropped 5 bases and J dropped 3 bases, with 20 bases sitting between them. The CDR3 runs 17 residues. Germline V CDR1 and CDR2: MNHNY, SVGAGI (reference sequence). In nucleotides, the CDR3 is TGTGCCAGCAGTCCACGCCGGCCGCAGCTAGACAATCAGCCCCAGCATTTT. It is translated as CASSPRRPQLDNQPQHF.

V and J are TRBV6-2 or TRBV6-3 and TRBJ1-1, with no clear D. This CDR3 is built from 16 residues. CDR1 is MNHEY, CDR2 SVGEGT, per germline. Trimming removed 2 bases at V and 2 bases at J, with 15 bases between. The CDR3 is CASSYDRHFPNTEAFF. DNA for the CDR3: TGTGCCAGCAGTTACGATCGACATTTCCCTAACACTGAAGCTTTCTTT.

The V and J genes are TRBV7-2 and TRBJ1-3; D possibly corresponds to TRBD1 (6 bases). This CDR3 region has 17 residues. V lost 0 bases, J lost 0 bases, and 12 bases lay in between. CDR1 SGHTA and CDR2 FQGNSA come from the germline V gene. The CDR3 reads CASSLAGGLHSGNTIYF. Here the CDR3 DNA reads TGTGCCAGCAGCTTAGCGGGGGGGCTTCACTCTGGAAACACCATATATTTT. The whole variable domain, remainder taken from reference TRBV7-2 and TRBJ1-3, is GAGVSQSPSNKVTEKGKDVELRCDPISGHTALYWYRQSLGQGLEFLIYFQGNSAPDKSGLPSDRFSAERTGGSVSTLTIQRTQQEDSAVYLCASSLAGGLHSGNTIYFGEGSWLTVV.

This clone was seen just once. The rearrangement links TRBV6-2 or TRBV6-3 to TRBJ2-1; a possible D gene is TRBD2 (6 bases). The V gene lost 2 bases and the J gene lost 9 bases, with 14 bases spanning the gap. Germline values: CDR1 MNHEY, CDR2 SVGEGT. This CDR3 has 14 residues. CDR3: CASSYRSTRGEQFF. The CDR3 region has the DNA TGTGCCAGCAGTTACCGCTCGACTAGGGGTGAGCAGTTCTTC.

This chain links TRBV9 with TRBJ2-2; weak D call: TRBD2 (6 bases). Per germline, CDR1 SGDLS and CDR2 YYNGEE. The germline V and J ends were trimmed by 4 bases and 7 bases, with 20 bases remaining between them. The CDR3 runs 16 residues. CDR3: CASSLSGRYGGGELFF. CDR3 nucleotide sequence: TGTGCCAGCAGCCTTTCGGGGAGGTACGGGGGCGGGGAGCTGTTTTTT.

This chain connects TRBV6-6 to TRBJ2-2; TRBD1 agrees at 9 bases. Germline V CDR1 and CDR2: MNHNY, SVGAGI (reference sequence). V shed 5 bases and J 7 bases; nucleotides not matched to a gene: 14. The CDR3 totals 17 residues. CDR3 nucleotides: TGTGCCAGCAGTCCTTCTTGGGACAGGGCTTCTCACGGGGAGCTGTTTTTT. The encoded protein is CASSPSWDRASHGELFF.

The count of this clone is one. The chain has TRBV15 and TRBJ1-4, with unresolved D. CDR3 length: 15 amino acids. The ends were cut back, 0 bases at V and 7 bases at J, with 12 bases in the middle. The germline V gene has CDR1 LNHNV and CDR2 YYDKDF (reference sequence). CDR3 region: CATSRDGSLSEKLFF. CDR3 nucleotide sequence: TGTGCCACCAGCAGAGATGGGAGTCTAAGTGAAAAACTGTTTTTT.

The chain joins TRBV10-1 to TRBJ2-2; possible D gene TRBD2, 6 bases. The CDR3 spans 14 residues. The V gene's germline CDR1 is WNHNN and CDR2 SYGVQD (reference sequence). Trimming removed 5 bases from V and 4 bases from J, with 11 bases in between. DNA of the CDR3: TGCGCCAGCAGTAAAGGGACTGCCACCGGGGAGCTGTTTTTT. Protein sequence: CASSKGTATGELFF.

V and J are TRBV13 and TRBJ1-3; D may be TRBD1 (5 bases). CDR3 length: 15 amino acids. Germline V CDR1 and CDR2: PRHDT, FYEKMQ (reference sequence). Trimming removed 5 bases at V and 1 base at J, with 12 bases between. The CDR3 sequence is CASSRRTLSGNTIYF. As DNA, the CDR3 is TGTGCCAGCAGCCGTAGGACATTGTCTGGAAACACCATATATTTT.

This chain uses TRBV6-6 with TRBJ1-4; D is unresolved. Germline-derived CDR1 and CDR2 are MNHNY and SVGAGI (reference sequence). V gave up 6 bases and J gave up 6 bases, with 11 bases separating them. The CDR3 totals 13 residues. CDR3 coding DNA: TGTGCCAGCAGCCCGACTTACTATGAAAAACTGTTTTTT. Encoded protein: CASSPTYYEKLFF.

The J gene is TRBJ1-3, the V gene TRBV12-3 or TRBV12-4; no definite D call. Trimming took 4 bases from V and 2 from J, leaving 6 bases between them. This CDR3 has 13 residues. The CDR3 coding sequence is TGTGCCAGCAGTTCTTCCGCTGGAAACACCATATATTTT. Protein sequence: CASSSSAGNTIYF.

The chain carries TRBV5-1 and TRBJ2-3, with TRBD2 matching over 9 bases. Germline trimming cut 4 bases from V and 0 bases from J; bases unmatched to any gene: 18. This CDR3 region has 20 residues. CDR1 and CDR2 (germline): SGHRS, YFSETQ. The CDR3 protein is CASSPHKAGGTLPSTDTQYF. DNA for the CDR3: TGCGCCAGCAGCCCCCATAAAGCGGGGGGCACCTTGCCTAGCACAGATACGCAGTATTTT.

The chain is built from TRBV18 and TRBJ1-6, with TRBD1 matching 7 bases. The CDR3 has 16 residues. V gave up 5 bases and J gave up 3 bases; unmatched junction bases: 7. Germline CDR1 and CDR2: KGHSH and LQKENI. CDR3 nucleotide sequence: TGTGCCAGCTCATTCGCCGGGGACAGCTATAATTCACCCCTCCACTTT. Translated: CASSFAGDSYNSPLHF. The variable domain in full, completed from reference TRBV18 and TRBJ1-6, reads NAGVMQNPRHLVRRRGQEARLRCSPMKGHSHVYWYRQLPEEGLKFMVYLQKENIIDESGMPKERFSAEFPKEGPSILRIQQVVRGDSAAYFCASSFAGDSYNSPLHFGNGTRLTVT.

This clone occurred a few times. The genes are TRBV7-6 and TRBJ2-2; perhaps TRBD1 as D (5 bases). V gave up 2 bases and J gave up 0 bases, with 10 bases separating them. The CDR3 runs to 16 residues. The V gene's germline CDR1 is SGHVS and CDR2 FNYEAQ. As DNA, the CDR3 is TGTGCCAGCAGCTTAATTGAGACAGCGAACACCGGGGAGCTGTTTTTT. Residues: CASSLIETANTGELFF.

The chain recombines TRBV9 with TRBJ2-3, with 10 bases lining up with TRBD2. V gave up 0 bases and J gave up 2 bases; unmatched junction bases: 3. The CDR3 has 16 amino acids. Per the germline V gene, CDR1 is SGDLS and CDR2 is YYNGEE. The chain's CDR3 is CASSVEAGGVTDTQYF. The CDR3, as DNA: TGTGCCAGCAGCGTAGAAGCGGGGGGGGTCACAGATACGCAGTATTTT.

This clone has only a few counts. V usage is TRBV12-3 or TRBV12-4 and J usage is TRBJ2-1, with 7 bases matching TRBD2. With 1 base clipped from V and 8 bases from J, the junction kept 2 bases outside the gene matches. This CDR3 has 13 residues. CDR3 nucleotide sequence: TGTGCCAGCAGTTTAGTAGCGGGCGATGAGCAGTTCTTC. This encodes CASSLVAGDEQFF.

This sequence joins TRBV7-3 and TRBJ1-1, with D perhaps TRBD1 (5 bases). The V gene lost 5 bases and the J gene lost 4 bases, with 11 bases spanning the gap. This CDR3 region has 13 residues. CDR1 is SGHTA, CDR2 FQGTGA, per germline. The CDR3 sequence: CASSLWQGTEAFF. In DNA form, the CDR3 reads TGTGCCAGCAGCCTATGGCAGGGCACTGAAGCTTTCTTT.

V usage is TRBV11-2 and J usage is TRBJ2-7, with D unclear. Trimming took 2 bases from V and 3 from J, leaving 8 bases between them. The CDR3 runs to 13 residues. Germline lookup yields CDR1 SGHAT and CDR2 FQNNGV. The CDR3, as DNA: TGTGCCAGCAGCTTACAAGAGATCTACGAGCAGTACTTC. Amino acids: CASSLQEIYEQYF.

This sequence joins TRBV13 and TRBJ1-3; the D is unclear. The CDR3 has 14 residues. V was trimmed by 4 bases and J by 0 bases, leaving 7 bases between them. Germline-derived CDR1 and CDR2 are PRHDT and FYEKMQ (reference sequence). The CDR3 nucleotides read TGTGCCAGCAGCTCTCGAGCCTCTGGAAACACCATATATTTT. It translates to CASSSRASGNTIYF.

The chain couples TRBV7-2 to TRBJ1-1; 8 bases match TRBD1. Germline lookup yields CDR1 SGHTA and CDR2 FQGNSA. The CDR3 extends over 16 amino acids. Germline trimming cut 5 bases from V and 5 bases from J; bases unmatched to any gene: 13. The CDR3, as DNA: TGTGCCAGCAGCCCTCTTGCAGGGGGCGATGAGACTGAAGCTTTCTTT. This translates into CASSPLAGGDETEAFF.

V gene TRBV5-1 combines with J gene TRBJ2-7, with no clear D. CDR1 and CDR2 (germline): SGHRS, YFSETQ. This CDR3 has 13 amino acids. Trimming stripped 3 bases from V and 5 bases from J, with 12 bases between. The CDR3 spells CASSSYDTNEQYF. CDR3 nucleotide sequence: TGCGCCAGCAGCTCATATGACACCAACGAGCAGTACTTC.